This T cell receptor (beta chain) was identified during a study of tumor-infiltrating lymphocytes in primary liver carcinoma. Findings and limits, study-wide: For tumor-adjacent and tumor-blood pairs, overlap was less than that seen for tumor region pairs. Top-250-clone fractions were significantly higher in tumors than in blood (p = 0.039).

Scientists recovered RNA and DNA together from roughly 21-30 mg of unsorted bulk tissue. TCR beta cDNA was prepared out of roughly 490 ng total RNA by means of a constant-region primer. Libraries covering TCR beta were generated through three nested multiplex PCR rounds (using a slightly modified ARM-PCR). Two initial PCR rounds of around 10 cycles each paired TRBV1-TRBV30 forward primers with a C-beta reverse primer. MiXCR was run by TCRdb on the multiplex PCR reads, yielding one entry per CDR3 protein. The table shows approximately 74,000 distinct CDR3 sequences, with 60% to 80% occurring only once. Germline V CDR1 and CDR2: LGHNA, YNFKEQ. The CDR3 has 18 amino acids. A note on this clonotype: Its specificity is unknown. Here the CDR3 omits its conserved ending phenylalanine or tryptophan, so a read error is the likely source.

The sequence derives from a woman aged 55-69 years with primary liver carcinoma and hepatitis B virus infection. The chain joins TRBV4-2 to TRBJ2-2; 9 bases agree with TRBD2. Sequenced sample: liver tumor tissue from sampling region 4. Subset specified: tumor region T4, right-lateral pole. This CDR3 is CASSQVFRAGGVTRELFS. The DNA for the CDR3 is TGTGCCAGCAGTCAAGTGTTCCGAGCGGGAGGCGTTACCAGGGAGCTGTTTTCT.